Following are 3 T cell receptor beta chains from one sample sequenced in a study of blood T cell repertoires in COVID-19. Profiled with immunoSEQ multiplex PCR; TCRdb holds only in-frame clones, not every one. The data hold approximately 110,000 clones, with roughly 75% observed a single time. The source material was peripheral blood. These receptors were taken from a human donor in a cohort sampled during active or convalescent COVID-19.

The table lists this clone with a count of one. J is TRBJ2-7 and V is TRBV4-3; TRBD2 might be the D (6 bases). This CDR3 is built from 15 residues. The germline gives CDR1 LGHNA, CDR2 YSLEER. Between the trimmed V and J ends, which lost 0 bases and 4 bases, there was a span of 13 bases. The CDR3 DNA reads TGCGCCAGCAGCCAAGAAGGGACTCCAATGTACGAGCAGTACTTC. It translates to CASSQEGTPMYEQYF.

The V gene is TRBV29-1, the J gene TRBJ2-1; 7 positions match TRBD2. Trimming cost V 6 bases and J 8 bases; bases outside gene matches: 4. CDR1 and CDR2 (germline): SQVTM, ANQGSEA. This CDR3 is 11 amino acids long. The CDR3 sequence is CSVTSVHEQFF. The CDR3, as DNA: TGCAGCGTAACTAGCGTCCATGAGCAGTTCTTC.

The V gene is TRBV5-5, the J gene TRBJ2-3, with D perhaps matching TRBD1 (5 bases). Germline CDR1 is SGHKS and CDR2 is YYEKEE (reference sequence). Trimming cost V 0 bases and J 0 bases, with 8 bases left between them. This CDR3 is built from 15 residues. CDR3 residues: CASSLAWGSTDTQYF. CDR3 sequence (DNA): TGTGCCAGCAGCTTGGCCTGGGGCAGCACAGATACGCAGTATTTT.